Sequencing of this T cell receptor beta chain was carried out in a study of shared clonotypes between healthy human individuals. The study's findings and limits: Inspection by rarefaction showed sorted-subset sequencing to be incomplete despite large depth. Estimated richness values were generally larger in naive subsets than in memory subsets. Clonotypes shared by all four donors outscored non-shared clonotypes in generation probability.

Of note for this clone: Its antigen is still unknown.

CD45RO-negative cells were positively selected for CCR7, leaving out terminally differentiated effector memory CD45RA+ cells. Caucasian adults residing in Nashville, Tennessee made up all the donors. The table came from immunoSEQ multiplex PCR; TCRdb's copy has only in-frame clones and leaves some out. Counted here are around 2.1 million clones, around 93% occurring once; the ten biggest clones make up roughly 1.7%. CDR1 and CDR2 from the germline V gene are MDHEN and SYDVKM. The CDR3 has 14 amino acids. Between the trimmed V and J ends, which lost 7 bases and 5 bases, there was a span of 18 bases. This clonotype originated in a man between 18 and 29 years old in good health. Some clones in this sample may be carry-over from other donors' samples. Sequenced input: naive CD8+ T cells from PBMCs. The chain uses TRBV28 and TRBJ2-7, with a tentative D call TRBD1 (6 bases). CDR3 nucleotide sequence: TGTGCCAGCATTCCCAGGGGTGGGGTCCACGAGCAGTACTTC. Protein: CASIPRGGVHEQYF.